A single T cell receptor (beta chain) is shown here with its context. The antigen is undetermined. Germline V lookup: CDR1 MNHEY, CDR2 SMNVEV (reference sequence). The CDR3 runs to 13 residues. V lost 4 bases and J 6 bases, leaving 13 bases between the germline ends. The study sequenced TCR beta in blood CD8+ and CD4+ T cells. TEMRA cells were FACS-enriched, with CD8+ and CD4+ T cells isolated negatively. The sample originates from a study of CD8 T cells in Susac syndrome. General study findings and limits: It was acknowledged in the study that its TCR sequencing and HLA analysis involved a relatively small number of individuals.

Roughly 0.45 to 1 ug RNA was reverse transcribed with random hexamers. TCR beta CDR3 was amplified by immunoSEQ covering 54 Vbeta and 13 Jbeta. TCRdb used MiXCR to reprocess the immunoSEQ multiplex PCR reads, holding one entry per CDR3 protein. The repertoire has about 120,000 distinct CDR3 sequences, 94% of them found once; the top ten carry more than 0.09%. The chain recombines TRBV27 with TRBJ2-7; no reliable D call. Sample: CD4+ T cells from PBMCs. The TCR was taken from a human donor in good health. CDR3 region: CASSWAGTGEQYF. Written as DNA, the CDR3 is TGTGCCAGCAGTTGGGCAGGTACGGGCGAGCAGTACTTC.